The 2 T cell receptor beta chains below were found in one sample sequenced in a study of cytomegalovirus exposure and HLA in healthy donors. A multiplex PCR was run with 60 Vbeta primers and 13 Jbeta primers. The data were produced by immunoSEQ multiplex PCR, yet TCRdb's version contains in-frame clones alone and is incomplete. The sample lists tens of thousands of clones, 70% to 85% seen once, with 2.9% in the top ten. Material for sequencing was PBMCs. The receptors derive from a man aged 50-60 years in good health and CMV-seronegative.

CDR3: CASSLGAYQETQYF. CDR3 sequence (DNA): TGTGCCAGCAGCTTAGGAGCGTACCAAGAGACCCAGTACTTC. This sequence joins TRBV7-9 and TRBJ2-5; D ambiguous. There are 14 residues in the CDR3. V was shortened by 1 base and J by 0 bases, with 6 bases between the two germline ends. The germline gives CDR1 SEHNR, CDR2 FQNEAQ (reference sequence).

CDR3 DNA: TGTGCCAGCATGTCGGGGTTCGGGACTGAAGCTTTCTTT. Translating gives CASMSGFGTEAFF. The genes are TRBV5-6 and TRBJ1-1, with D uncertain. The germline CDR1 and CDR2 sequences are SGHDT and YYEEEE. Deletions cut 6 bases from V and 5 bases from J, with 14 bases between. CDR3 length: 13 residues. Full variable domain (remainder filled in from reference TRBV5-6 and TRBJ1-1): DAGVTQSPTHLIKTRGQQVTLRCSPKSGHDTVSWYQQALGQGPQFIFQYYEEEERQRGNFPDRFSGHQFPNYSSELNVNALLLGDSALYLCASMSGFGTEAFFGQGTRLTVV.